The present entry profiles one TCR beta chain with its context. These data belong to a study of blood T cell repertoires in COVID-19. About the research overall: Sites across the United States, Italy and Spain contributed samples from acute and convalescent COVID-19.

This CDR3 region has 13 residues. Germline V lookup: CDR1 PRHDT, CDR2 FYEKMQ (reference sequence). V shed 2 bases and J shed 4 bases, with 8 bases lying between them. In the authors' methods: Reference gene primers were amplified, and this amplification served to estimate nucleated cell counts. The repertoire was sequenced with immunoSEQ multiplex PCR; TCRdb's copy has only in-frame clones and lacks some. Clone size and V and J calls were adopted from that table, with D and trimming inferred from the DNA. The sample holds 150,000 or so clones; roughly 86% are singletons and the top ten take about 0.6%.

The clonotype comes from a man in his sixties with COVID-19, enrolled during active disease. The chain employs TRBV13 and TRBJ1-2; tentative D call: TRBD1 (6 bases). Sequenced material: peripheral blood. As DNA, the CDR3 is TGTGCCAGCAGCTTACAGGGGACCTATGGCTACACCTTC. Protein: CASSLQGTYGYTF.